This T cell receptor (beta chain) was identified in a study of early T cells in non-severe SARS-CoV-2 infection. The CDR3 contains 15 residues. Looked up from germline, CDR1 is LGHDT and CDR2 is YNNKEL (reference sequence). Trimming cost V 2 bases and J 9 bases; bases outside gene matches: 6. One entry per CDR3 protein results from TCRdb running MiXCR on the 5' RACE reads. Altogether 60,000 to 75,000 distinct CDR3 sequences are present, 11% being singletons, with the ten largest covering about 6%. The chain couples TRBV3-1 to TRBJ1-6, with 8 bases matching TRBD1. The material sequenced was whole blood, taken at baseline. The receptor comes from an adult who was a healthcare worker with PCR-confirmed SARS-CoV-2 infection or an uninfected control (not recorded which). This chain's CDR3 is CASSQQGAMGSPLHF. The DNA for the CDR3 is TGTGCCAGCAGCCAACAGGGGGCCATGGGTTCACCCCTCCACTTT.